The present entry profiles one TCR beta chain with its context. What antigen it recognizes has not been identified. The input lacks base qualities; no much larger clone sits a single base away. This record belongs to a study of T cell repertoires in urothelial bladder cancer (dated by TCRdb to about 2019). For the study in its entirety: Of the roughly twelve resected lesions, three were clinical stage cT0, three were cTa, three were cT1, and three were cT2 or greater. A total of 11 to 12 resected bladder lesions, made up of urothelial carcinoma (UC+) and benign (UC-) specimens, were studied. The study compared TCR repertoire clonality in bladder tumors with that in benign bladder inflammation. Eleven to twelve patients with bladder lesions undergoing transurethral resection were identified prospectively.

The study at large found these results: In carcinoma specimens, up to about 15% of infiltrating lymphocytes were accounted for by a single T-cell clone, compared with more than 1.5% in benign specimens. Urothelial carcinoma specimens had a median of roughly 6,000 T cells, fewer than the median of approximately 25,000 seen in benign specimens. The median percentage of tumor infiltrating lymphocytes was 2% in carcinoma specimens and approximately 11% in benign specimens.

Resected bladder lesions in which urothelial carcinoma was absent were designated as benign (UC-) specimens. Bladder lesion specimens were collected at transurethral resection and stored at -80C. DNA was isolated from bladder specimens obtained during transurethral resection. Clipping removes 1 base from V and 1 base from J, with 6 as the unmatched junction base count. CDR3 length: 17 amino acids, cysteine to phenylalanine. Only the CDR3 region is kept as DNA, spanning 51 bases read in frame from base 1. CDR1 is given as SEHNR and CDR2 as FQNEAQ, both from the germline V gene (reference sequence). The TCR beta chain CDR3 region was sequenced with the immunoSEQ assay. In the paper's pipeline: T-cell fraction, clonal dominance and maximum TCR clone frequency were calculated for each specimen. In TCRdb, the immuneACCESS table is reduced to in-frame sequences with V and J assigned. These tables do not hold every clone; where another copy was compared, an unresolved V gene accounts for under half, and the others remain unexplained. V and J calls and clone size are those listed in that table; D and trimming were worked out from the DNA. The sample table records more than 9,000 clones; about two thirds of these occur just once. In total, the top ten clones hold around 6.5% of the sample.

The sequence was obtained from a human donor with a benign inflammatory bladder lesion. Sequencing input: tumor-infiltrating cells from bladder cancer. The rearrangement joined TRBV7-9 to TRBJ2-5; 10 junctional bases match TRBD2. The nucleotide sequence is TGTGCCAGCAGCTTAGATTTAGCGGGGGGCCTCCAAGAGACCCAGTACTTC. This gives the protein CASSLDLAGGLQETQYF.